This is a list of T cell receptor beta chains from one sample in a study of T-cell memory formation after mild COVID-19. TCRdb reprocessed the 5' RACE reads via MiXCR and lists one record per CDR3 protein. There are approximately 230,000 distinct CDR3 sequences in the sample; 15% to 20% occur only once, and about 3.5% lies in the top ten. Sequenced sample: PBMCs or a T cell subset sorted from them (not recorded which). These TCRs come from a man between 18 and 35 years old who had mild COVID-19 (a few samples of this study predate the infection). Cell type and time point are not known. Each CDR3 is given with its conserved first and last residue. A D gene is named only where the DNA matches it firmly. Only part of the rows carry a size: once, few, many, or a class if the clone is expanded.

abundance,d_gene,v_gene,j_gene,CDR3aa,CDR3nt
few,TRBD1,TRBV29-1,TRBJ2-6,CSAGTGGSGANVLTF,TGCAGCGCCGGGACAGGGGGCTCTGGGGCCAACGTCCTGACTTTC
once,TRBD1,TRBV7-8,TRBJ1-6,CASSTGQTNSPLHF,TGTGCCAGCAGCACGGGACAGACCAATTCACCCCTCCACTTT
many,NA,TRBV5-1,TRBJ2-2,CASSLFAGELFF,TGCGCCAGCAGCTTGTTTGCCGGGGAGCTGTTTTTT
once,NA,TRBV12-3/TRBV12-4,TRBJ1-5,CASRSGDGGRYQPQHF,TGTGCCAGCAGATCGGGTGATGGAGGACGTTATCAGCCCCAGCATTTT
NA,NA,TRBV20-1,TRBJ1-2,CSAAAVGFGYGYTF,TGCAGTGCTGCCGCGGTAGGGTTTGGCTATGGCTACACCTTC
NA,TRBD1,TRBV2,TRBJ2-3,CASSFRTGGSRGDTQYF,TGTGCCAGCAGTTTTCGCACAGGGGGATCCCGTGGGGATACGCAGTATTTT
NA,TRBD1,TRBV9,TRBJ1-1,CASSLDRAGTEAFF,TGTGCCAGCAGCCTAGACAGGGCGGGAACTGAAGCTTTCTTT
NA,TRBD2,TRBV6-5,TRBJ2-1,CASRLAGGNEQFF,TGTGCCAGCAGACTAGCGGGGGGGAATGAGCAGTTCTTC
few,TRBD2,TRBV3-1,TRBJ2-5,CASSQRLAGQETQYF,TGTGCCAGCAGCCAACGACTAGCGGGGCAAGAGACCCAGTACTTC
few,TRBD2,TRBV7-3,TRBJ2-5,CASSSGTSETQYF,TGTGCCAGCAGCAGCGGGACTAGCGAGACCCAGTACTTC
NA,TRBD1,TRBV5-1,TRBJ1-1,CASSTRDRGSTEAFF,TGCGCCAGCAGCACGCGGGACAGGGGGAGCACTGAAGCTTTCTTT
NA,NA,TRBV6-2/TRBV6-3,TRBJ1-3,CASTRDGQFSGNTIYF,TGTGCCAGCACCAGAGACGGCCAGTTCTCTGGAAACACCATATATTTT
few,NA,TRBV5-3,TRBJ1-3,CARSLYHREFGNTIYF,TGTGCCAGAAGCTTGTATCACAGGGAATTTGGAAACACCATATATTTT
NA,TRBD1,TRBV10-3,TRBJ2-7,CAIGRTGDYEQYF,TGTGCCATCGGCCGGACAGGGGACTACGAGCAGTACTTC
NA,NA,TRBV12-5,TRBJ2-1,CASGTSGPQFF,TGTGCTAGTGGTACGTCAGGACCGCAGTTCTTC
NA,NA,TRBV12-3/TRBV12-4,TRBJ1-2,CASSLEDLDYTF,TGTGCCAGCAGTTTAGAAGACCTTGACTACACCTTC
NA,TRBD2,TRBV4-1,TRBJ2-5,CASSRSGGVQETQYF,TGCGCCAGCAGCCGGAGCGGGGGGGTCCAAGAGACCCAGTACTTC
many,NA,TRBV7-2,TRBJ1-1,CASSRQVSNTEAFF,TGTGCCAGCAGCCGACAGGTTAGCAACACTGAAGCTTTCTTT
few,TRBD1,TRBV20-1,TRBJ2-5,CSARLQGDRETQYF,TGCAGTGCTAGGTTACAGGGGGACCGGGAGACCCAGTACTTC
many,TRBD1,TRBV12-3/TRBV12-4,TRBJ2-5,CASSMTGQGQETQYF,TGTGCCAGCAGTATGACCGGACAGGGGCAAGAGACCCAGTACTTC
few,NA,TRBV29-1,TRBJ1-3,CSVEVVSGNTIYF,TGCAGCGTTGAAGTTGTTTCTGGAAACACCATATATTTT
NA,TRBD2,TRBV19,TRBJ2-1,CASSRTSGGSHEQFF,TGTGCCAGTTCCCGGACTAGCGGGGGGTCCCATGAGCAGTTCTTC
few,NA,TRBV4-1,TRBJ2-4,CASSQDGGKNIQYF,TGCGCCAGCAGCCAAGATGGCGGCAAAAACATTCAGTACTTC
few,NA,TRBV5-1,TRBJ2-2,CASSFRAPGELFF,TGCGCCAGCAGCTTTCGAGCTCCCGGGGAGCTGTTTTTT
NA,NA,TRBV6-5,TRBJ2-4,CASDSAKNIQYF,TGTGCTTCGGACAGCGCCAAAAACATTCAGTACTTC
NA,NA,TRBV6-2/TRBV6-3,TRBJ2-5,CASSYSWGTQYF,TGTGCCAGCAGTTACTCCTGGGGAACCCAGTACTTC
few,NA,TRBV2,TRBJ1-6,CASRWEGGDPLHF,TGTGCCAGCAGGTGGGAAGGGGGTGACCCCCTCCACTTT